These 4 T cell receptor beta chains were sequenced from one sample in a study of blood T cell repertoires in COVID-19. Clones were sequenced by immunoSEQ multiplex PCR, and TCRdb holds only the in-frame ones, with some missing. The sample holds about 83,000 clones; 87% are singletons and the top ten take about 3%. The sequencing sample was made of peripheral blood. The receptors come from a woman aged 45-60 years with active or convalescent COVID-19.

The chain has TRBV6-1 and TRBJ2-7; possible D gene TRBD2, 5 bases. V was cut by 3 bases and J by 5 bases, with 14 bases left in between. This CDR3 has 14 amino acids. CDR1 MNHNS and CDR2 SASEGT come from the germline V gene. The CDR3 spells CASSEEPFGDEQYF. CDR3 DNA: TGTGCCAGCAGTGAGGAGCCGTTCGGGGACGAGCAGTACTTC.

This clone was counted only a few times. The rearrangement joins TRBV5-1 to TRBJ2-1; 11 bases align to TRBD1. The CDR3 consists of 17 residues. Trimming took 0 bases from V and 3 from J; bases not matched to a gene: 5. Germline values: CDR1 SGHRS, CDR2 YFSETQ. CDR3 protein: CASSLDPGTGGYNEQFF. The CDR3 DNA follows: TGCGCCAGCAGCTTGGACCCCGGGACAGGGGGCTACAATGAGCAGTTCTTC.

The chain employs TRBV6-5 and TRBJ1-3; D is uncertain. Trimming shortened V by 5 bases and J by 4 bases, and 15 bases separated the two germline ends. Per the germline V gene, CDR1 is MNHEY and CDR2 is SVGAGI. The CDR3 is made up of 15 amino acids. CDR3 sequence: CASSRDRIGGNTIYF. CDR3 DNA: TGTGCCAGCAGTAGAGACCGGATCGGGGGAAACACCATATATTTT.

V is TRBV7-9 and J is TRBJ2-4, with D maybe TRBD2 (5 bases). Germline V gene lookup returns CDR1 SEHNR and CDR2 FQNEAQ (reference sequence). The CDR3 has 17 residues. Deletions cut 4 bases from V and 0 bases from J, with 16 bases between. CDR3 nucleotide sequence: TGTGCCAGCAGCTCCCCCTTAGCGAACTTAGCCAAAAACATTCAGTACTTC. Its protein product is CASSSPLANLAKNIQYF.